This T cell receptor beta chain was profiled in a study of shared clonotypes between healthy human individuals. Germline CDR1 reads PRHDT; CDR2 reads FYEKMQ (reference sequence). The length of the CDR3 is 18 residues. V lost 1 base and J lost 0; bases outside the gene matches: 9. The table came from immunoSEQ multiplex PCR; TCRdb's copy has only in-frame clones and leaves some out. The sample lists around 1.5 million clones, approximately 98% occurring once. This receptor was taken from a man aged 25-40 years in good health. Sequenced: naive CD4+ T cells sorted from blood. The subset was: CD45RA+ positively selected. V usage is TRBV13 and J usage is TRBJ2-5; 9 bases are shared with TRBD2. The chain's CDR3 is CASSLVSGSSVNQETQYF. CDR3 coding DNA: TGTGCCAGCAGCTTAGTTAGCGGGAGCTCGGTGAACCAAGAGACCCAGTACTTC.